What follows describes a single T cell receptor (beta chain). In the source study's methods: Estimation of nucleated cell counts was performed using reference gene primer amplification. Libraries were prepared by immunoSEQ multiplex PCR; TCRdb keeps only in-frame clonotypes and omits some of them. The DNA was the basis for D and trimming; V, J and clone size are from that table. The table lists 200,000 to 300,000 clones, nearly 95% of them singletons. Looked up from germline, CDR1 is ENHRY and CDR2 is SYGVKD. Trimming removed 0 bases from V and 8 bases from J; junction bases left unmatched: 7. The CDR3 sequence is 16 residues long. These data are taken from a study of blood T cell repertoires in COVID-19. Study in general: The analysed material was cDNA or gDNA that came from T cells, B-cell-depleted T cells, or PBMCs.

Sequencing was done on a sample of peripheral blood. This rearrangement joins TRBV10-3 to TRBJ2-1; 10 bases align to TRBD2. This clonotype was sampled from a man between 25 and 39 years old with COVID-19, enrolled during active disease. The CDR3 region is CAISESKRGGQDEQFF. DNA for the CDR3: TGTGCCATCAGTGAGTCGAAGCGGGGGGGCCAGGATGAGCAGTTCTTC.